These T cell receptor beta chains were read from a single sample in a study of T cell responses to AZD1222 COVID-19 vaccine. Data came from immunoSEQ multiplex PCR; TCRdb stores just in-frame clones and leaves some out. The sample yields some 150,000 clones, approximately 88% seen once. The material was peripheral blood, obtained on day 0 of MenACWY control vaccination. These receptors were collected from an adult in good health. Both conserved end residues are part of each CDR3. A D gene is named only where the DNA matches it firmly. Clone size, where shown, is once, few, many, or a class for clones that have expanded.

D gene	clone size	V gene	J gene	CDR3 protein	CDR3 DNA
.	.	TRBV4-3	TRBJ1-1	CASSQEIASGRVAFF	TGCGCCAGCAGCCAAGAGATTGCCTCCGGGCGGGTCGCTTTCTTT
.	.	TRBV4-2	TRBJ1-2	CASSQDLTRAYGYTF	TGTGCCAGCAGCCAAGATTTAACCAGGGCCTATGGCTACACCTTC
TRBD2	.	TRBV27	TRBJ2-2	CASRLWMGGANTGELFF	TGTGCCAGCAGATTATGGATGGGGGGGGCGAACACCGGGGAGCTGTTTTTT
.	.	TRBV19	TRBJ1-2	CASSIGPGGVYGYTF	TGTGCCAGTAGTATAGGGCCCGGGGGCGTCTATGGCTACACCTTC
TRBD1	.	TRBV6-4	TRBJ2-1	CASSDSPGQGLNEQFF	TGTGCCAGCAGTGACTCTCCCGGACAGGGCCTCAATGAGCAGTTCTTC
.	.	TRBV19	TRBJ1-2	CASSIDRNYGYTF	TGTGCCAGTAGTATAGATCGAAACTATGGCTACACCTTC
.	.	TRBV5-4	TRBJ2-7	CASSAQQGTYEQYF	TGTGCCAGCAGCGCCCAACAGGGAACCTACGAGCAGTACTTC
.	.	TRBV7-2	TRBJ1-2	CASSLVGGVDTF	TGTGCCAGCAGCTTAGTCGGGGGAGTGGACACCTTC
.	.	TRBV29-1	TRBJ1-3	CSVAGEKGNTIYF	TGCAGCGTTGCAGGGGAAAAGGGAAACACCATATATTTT
.	.	TRBV4-2	TRBJ1-2	CASSQDIQYGYTF	TGTGCCAGCAGCCAAGATATACAGTATGGCTACACCTTC
.	.	TRBV2	TRBJ1-5	CASSEFGGWGNQPQHF	TGTGCCAGCAGTGAATTTGGGGGTTGGGGCAATCAGCCCCAGCATTTT
TRBD1	once	TRBV9	TRBJ2-1	CASSVGQGAQNEQFF	TGTGCCAGCAGCGTCGGACAGGGGGCTCAGAATGAGCAGTTCTTC
.	.	TRBV5-4	TRBJ1-3	CASSSIAGGDTIYF	TGTGCCAGCAGCTCAATCGCCGGGGGGGACACCATATATTTT
.	.	TRBV2	TRBJ1-5	CASSPMGNNQPQHF	TGTGCCAGCAGCCCAATGGGAAACAATCAGCCCCAGCATTTT
.	.	TRBV11-2	TRBJ1-1	CASSTVRGTTEAFF	TGTGCCAGCAGCACCGTTAGAGGGACCACTGAAGCTTTCTTT
.	.	TRBV19	TRBJ1-5	CASSLLRGGQPQHF	TGTGCCAGTAGTCTCCTTAGGGGGGGCCAGCCCCAGCATTTT
.	.	TRBV18	TRBJ1-2	CASSPEYRDYGYTF	TGTGCCAGCTCACCAGAATACAGGGACTATGGCTACACCTTC
.	.	TRBV30	TRBJ2-5	CAWSVMAPETQYF	TGTGCCTGGAGTGTTATGGCGCCGGAGACCCAGTACTTC
.	once	TRBV7-9	TRBJ2-7	CASSSRQVMYEQYF	TGTGCCAGCAGCTCTCGACAGGTTATGTACGAGCAGTACTTC
TRBD2	.	TRBV29-1	TRBJ2-7	CSAGRATAEQYF	TGCAGCGCGGGGAGGGCTACTGCCGAGCAGTACTTC
.	few	TRBV6-2/TRBV6-3	TRBJ1-2	CASSYESRFYGYTF	TGTGCCAGCAGTTACGAGTCCAGATTTTATGGCTACACCTTC
TRBD2	.	TRBV5-1	TRBJ2-1	CASSPRRPVSPSGSTLILYNEQFF	TGCGCCAGCAGCCCCCGGCGACCTGTCTCCCCAAGCGGGAGTACCCTTATTCTCTACAATGAGCAGTTCTTC
.	once	TRBV9	TRBJ1-2	CASSVGARSTNYGYTF	TGTGCCAGCAGCGTAGGGGCCAGATCAACTAACTATGGCTACACCTTC
.	.	TRBV2	TRBJ1-2	CATQSGANYYGYTF	TGTGCCACCCAATCCGGGGCAAATTACTATGGCTACACCTTC
TRBD1	.	TRBV24-1	TRBJ1-2	CATSDAGTGSYGYTF	TGTGCCACCAGTGACGCCGGGACAGGGTCCTATGGCTACACCTTC
.	.	TRBV10-3	TRBJ2-2	CAIRSGTNTGELFF	TGTGCCATCAGATCCGGGACTAACACCGGGGAGCTGTTTTTT
TRBD2	.	TRBV19	TRBJ2-5	CASSIGTKETQYF	TGTGCCAGTAGTATCGGGACTAAAGAGACCCAGTACTTC
.	.	TRBV2	TRBJ1-6	CASSEGGSASPLHF	TGTGCCAGCAGCGAGGGGGGGTCGGCTTCACCCCTCCACTTT
TRBD1	.	TRBV4-3	TRBJ1-2	CASSQDWGQQPRGYTF	TGCGCCAGCAGCCAAGACTGGGGACAGCAACCCCGTGGCTACACCTTC
TRBD1	.	TRBV19	TRBJ1-2	CASSIGTVYGYTF	TGTGCCAGTAGTATCGGGACAGTCTATGGCTACACCTTC
.	.	TRBV6-6	TRBJ1-2	CASSYTADGYTF	TGTGCCAGCAGTTACACAGCCGATGGCTACACCTTC
.	.	TRBV12-3/TRBV12-4	TRBJ1-2	CASRKTVNYGYTF	TGTGCCAGCAGAAAGACAGTAAACTATGGCTACACCTTC
.	.	TRBV5-1	TRBJ1-4	CASSLGSNEKLFF	TGCGCCAGCAGCTTGGGCTCTAATGAAAAACTGTTTTTT
TRBD1	.	TRBV29-1	TRBJ2-7	CSVVPGQKTSYEQYF	TGCAGCGTTGTCCCGGGACAGAAAACCTCCTACGAGCAGTACTTC
.	few	TRBV7-9	TRBJ2-7	CASSRTQGYEQYF	TGTGCCAGCAGCCGTACTCAGGGGTACGAGCAGTACTTC
.	.	TRBV6-2/TRBV6-3	TRBJ1-1	CASSYSQGYTEAFF	TGTGCCAGCAGTTACTCACAGGGATACACTGAAGCTTTCTTT
.	once	TRBV5-4	TRBJ1-6	CASSLAGATNSPLHF	TGTGCCAGCAGCTTGGCGGGGGCAACCAATTCACCCCTCCACTTT
.	.	TRBV5-1	TRBJ2-7	CASSSTGPPDYEQYF	TGCGCCAGCAGCTCAACAGGGCCCCCCGATTACGAGCAGTACTTC
.	.	TRBV5-6	TRBJ2-5	CASSLGEETQYF	TGTGCCAGCAGCTTGGGGGAAGAGACCCAGTACTTC
TRBD1	.	TRBV27	TRBJ2-2	CASSLVRGQGATGELFF	TGTGCCAGCAGTTTAGTTCGGGGACAGGGGGCCACCGGGGAGCTGTTTTTT
TRBD2	.	TRBV4-1	TRBJ2-7	CASSPGLAGVYEQYF	TGCGCCAGCAGCCCGGGACTAGCGGGAGTATACGAGCAGTACTTC
.	.	TRBV7-2	TRBJ1-4	CASSLGNTFREKLFF	TGTGCCAGCAGCTTGGGGAACACCTTTAGGGAAAAACTGTTTTTT
.	.	TRBV27	TRBJ1-6	CASSSPSSPLHF	TGTGCCAGCAGTTCCCCAAGTTCACCCCTCCACTTT
.	.	TRBV6-5	TRBJ1-1	CASSYRGLEAFF	TGTGCCAGCAGTTACAGGGGATTGGAAGCTTTCTTT
.	.	TRBV5-4	TRBJ1-2	CASSWSGTGNYGYTF	TGTGCCAGCAGCTGGAGCGGGACTGGAAACTATGGCTACACCTTC